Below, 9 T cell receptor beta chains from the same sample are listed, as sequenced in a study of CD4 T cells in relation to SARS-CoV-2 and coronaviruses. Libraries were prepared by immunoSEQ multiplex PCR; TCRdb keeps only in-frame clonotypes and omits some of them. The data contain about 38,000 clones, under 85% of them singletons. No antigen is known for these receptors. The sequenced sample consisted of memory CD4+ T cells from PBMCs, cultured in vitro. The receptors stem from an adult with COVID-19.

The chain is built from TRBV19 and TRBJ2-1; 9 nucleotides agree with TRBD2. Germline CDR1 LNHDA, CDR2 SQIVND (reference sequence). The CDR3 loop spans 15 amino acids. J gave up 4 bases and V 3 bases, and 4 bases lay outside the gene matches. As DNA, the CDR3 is TGTGCCAGTAGTATCCAGCTAGCGGGGTACAATGAGCAGTTCTTC. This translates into CASSIQLAGYNEQFF.

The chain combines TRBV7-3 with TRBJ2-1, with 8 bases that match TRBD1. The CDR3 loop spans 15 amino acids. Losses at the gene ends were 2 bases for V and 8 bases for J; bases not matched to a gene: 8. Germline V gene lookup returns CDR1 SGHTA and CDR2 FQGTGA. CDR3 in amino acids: CASSLSAGGTYEQFF. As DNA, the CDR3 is TGTGCCAGCAGCTTATCGGCAGGGGGCACGTATGAGCAGTTCTTC.

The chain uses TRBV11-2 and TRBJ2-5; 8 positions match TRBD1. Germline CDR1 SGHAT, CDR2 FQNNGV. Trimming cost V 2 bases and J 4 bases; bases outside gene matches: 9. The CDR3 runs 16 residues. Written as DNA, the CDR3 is TGTGCCAGCAGCTTACAACAGGGGGGATTAGGAGAGACCCAGTACTTC. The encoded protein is CASSLQQGGLGETQYF.

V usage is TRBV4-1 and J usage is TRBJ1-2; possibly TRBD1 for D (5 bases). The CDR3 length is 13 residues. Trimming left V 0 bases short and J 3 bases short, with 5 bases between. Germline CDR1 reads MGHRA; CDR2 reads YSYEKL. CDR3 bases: TGCGCCAGCAGCCAAGAAGGGGACTATGGCTACACCTTC. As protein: CASSQEGDYGYTF.

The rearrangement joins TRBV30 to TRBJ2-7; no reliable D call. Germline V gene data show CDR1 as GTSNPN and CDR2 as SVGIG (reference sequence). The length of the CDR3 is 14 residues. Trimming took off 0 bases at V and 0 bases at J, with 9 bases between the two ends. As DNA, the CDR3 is TGTGCCTGGAGTGTAGTGTCGAGCTCCTACGAGCAGTACTTC. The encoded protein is CAWSVVSSSYEQYF.

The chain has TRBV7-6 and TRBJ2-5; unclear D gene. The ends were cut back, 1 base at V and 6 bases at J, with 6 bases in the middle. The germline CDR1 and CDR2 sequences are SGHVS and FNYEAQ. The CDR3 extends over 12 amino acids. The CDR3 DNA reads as TGTGCCAGCAGCTTAGATCCGAAGACCCAGTACTTC. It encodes CASSLDPKTQYF.

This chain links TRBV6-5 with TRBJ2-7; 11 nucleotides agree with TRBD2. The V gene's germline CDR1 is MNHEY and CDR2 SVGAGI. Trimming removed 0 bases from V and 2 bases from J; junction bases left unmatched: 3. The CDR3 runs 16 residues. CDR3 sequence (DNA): TGTGCCAGCAGTTACTCGGCTAGCGGGAGGACCTACGAGCAGTACTTC. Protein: CASSYSASGRTYEQYF.

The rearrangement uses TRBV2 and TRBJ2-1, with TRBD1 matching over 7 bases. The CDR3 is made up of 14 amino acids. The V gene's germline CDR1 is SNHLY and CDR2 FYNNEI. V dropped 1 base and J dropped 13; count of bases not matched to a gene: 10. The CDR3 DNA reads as TGTGCCAGCAGTGAAGGGGCCTGGGGACAGAGTCAGTTCTTC. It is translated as CASSEGAWGQSQFF.

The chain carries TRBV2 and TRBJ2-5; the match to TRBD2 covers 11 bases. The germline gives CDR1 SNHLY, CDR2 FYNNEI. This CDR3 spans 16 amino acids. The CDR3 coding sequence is TGTGCTACGGGTGGGACTAGCGGCCACCCCCAAGAGACCCAGTACTTC. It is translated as CATGGTSGHPQETQYF. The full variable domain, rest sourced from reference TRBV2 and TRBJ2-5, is EPEVTQTPSHQVTQMGQEVILRCVPISNHLYFYWYRQILGQKVEFLVSFYNNEISEKSEIFDDQFSVERPDGSNFTLKIRSTKLEDSAMYFCATGGTSGHPQETQYFGPGTRLLVL.